One sample yielded the 28 T cell receptor beta chains listed below, sequenced in a study of blood T cell repertoires in COVID-19. Some clones are missing from TCRdb's copy, which holds only in-frame ones; the method was immunoSEQ multiplex PCR. The sample includes about 320,000 clones, about 89% of them seen just once. Specimen: PBMCs or T cells enriched from blood (not recorded which). The receptor set was obtained from a man aged 55 to 70 who had recovered from COVID-19.

The chain links TRBV19 to TRBJ2-2; 9 bases map to TRBD2. Germline CDR1 reads LNHDA; CDR2 reads SQIVND (reference sequence). The CDR3 length is 16 residues. V shed 4 bases and J 0 bases; nucleotides not matched to a gene: 3. The CDR3 sequence is CASSKRGATNTGELFF. For the CDR3, the DNA is TGTGCCAGTAGTAAGCGGGGGGCAACGAACACCGGGGAGCTGTTTTTT.

Note on this clone: At one end the junction does not follow the germline gene, possibly because of a read error. The chain links TRBV7-7 to TRBJ2-3; 12 bases agree with TRBD2. Germline assignment: CDR1 SSHAT and CDR2 FNYEAQ (reference sequence). The CDR3 spans 16 residues. For the CDR3, the DNA is TGTGCTAGCAGCCCTTCACTAGCGGGAGGCCCAGATACGCAGTATTTT. It codes for CASSPSLAGGPDTQYF.

This sequence joins TRBV7-9 and TRBJ1-2; no firm D call. The germline V gene has CDR1 SEHNR and CDR2 FQNEAQ (reference sequence). This CDR3 has 16 residues. With 5 bases removed from V and 1 base from J, the gap between germline ends came to 17 bases. The CDR3: CASSVGSGTDNYGYTF. The CDR3 region has the DNA TGTGCCAGCAGCGTAGGCAGCGGCACCGATAACTATGGCTACACCTTC.

The chain uses TRBV10-1 and TRBJ2-3; TRBD2 might be the D (6 bases). The CDR3 covers 15 residues. Between the trimmed V and J ends, which lost 3 bases and 6 bases, there was a span of 16 bases. Germline V CDR1 and CDR2: WNHNN, SYGVQD (reference sequence). CDR3 amino acids: CASSDGGSGRDTQYF. CDR3 DNA: TGCGCCAGCAGTGATGGGGGGTCGGGAAGGGATACGCAGTATTTT.

The V gene is TRBV27, the J gene TRBJ2-3; 11 positions match TRBD1. After removal of 2 bases from V and 0 bases from J, the junction contained 1 base not matched to a gene. Germline V gene lookup returns CDR1 MNHEY and CDR2 SMNVEV (reference sequence). This CDR3 is built from 16 residues. CDR3 sequence: CASSLRDRGSTDTQYF. DNA for the CDR3: TGTGCCAGCAGTTTACGGGACAGGGGGAGCACAGATACGCAGTATTTT.

In regard to this clone: Other nucleotide sequences in the sample specify the same CDR3. V is TRBV19 and J is TRBJ1-6, with D hard to call. CDR1 and CDR2 (germline): LNHDA, SQIVND (reference sequence). V lost 2 bases, J lost 8 bases, and 10 bases lay in between. The CDR3 runs to 14 residues. As DNA, the CDR3 is TGTGCCAGTAGTATAACGGGTGAGGATTCACCCCTCCACTTT. Encoded protein: CASSITGEDSPLHF.

The CDR3 reads CASTGGFRGGSNTEAFF. The CDR3 bases are TGTGCCAGTACAGGGGGCTTTAGAGGCGGTTCGAACACTGAAGCTTTCTTT. The chain carries TRBV19 and TRBJ1-1, with TRBD1 identical over 8 bases. The CDR3 runs 17 residues. The V and J ends lost 7 bases and 1 base, in that order; junction bases with no gene match: 14. Germline V gene sequence: CDR1 LNHDA, CDR2 SQIVND (reference sequence).

The V call is TRBV7-6, the J call TRBJ2-3, with D unresolved. CDR3 length: 14 amino acids. V lost 1 base to trimming and J lost 1 base, with 6 bases between them. The germline CDR1 and CDR2 sequences are SGHVS and FNYEAQ. The CDR3 nucleotides are TGTGCCAGCAGCTTAGGAGTCGGCACAGATACGCAGTATTTT. Encoded protein: CASSLGVGTDTQYF.

The J gene is TRBJ2-6, the V gene TRBV2; no clear D gene. Germline CDR1 reads SNHLY; CDR2 reads FYNNEI. CDR3 length: 15 residues. V was cut by 4 bases and J by 0 bases, with 7 bases left in between. CDR3 protein: CASSAGASGANVLTF. The CDR3 region has the DNA TGTGCCAGCAGTGCCGGAGCCTCTGGGGCCAACGTCCTGACTTTC.

The rearrangement links TRBV28 to TRBJ1-1, with no clear D. Germline lookup yields CDR1 MDHEN and CDR2 SYDVKM. This CDR3 comprises 11 residues. The V end lost 2 bases, the J end lost 7 bases, and 5 bases lay between the germline ends. The CDR3 sequence is CASSLNGEAFF. DNA of the CDR3: TGTGCCAGCAGTTTAAACGGTGAAGCTTTCTTT.

J is TRBJ1-2 and V is TRBV7-9; TRBD1 agrees at 9 bases. Germline V gene sequence: CDR1 SEHNR, CDR2 FQNEAQ (reference sequence). CDR3 length: 17 amino acids. Trimming took 4 bases from V and 4 from J; bases not matched to a gene: 13. DNA of the CDR3: TGTGCCAGCAGCTCCATAGGGGCGGGACAGGGTGGCTATGGCTACACCTTC. Its translation: CASSSIGAGQGGYGYTF.

The sample holds one count of this clone. This chain links TRBV20-1 with TRBJ2-3; D possibly corresponds to TRBD2 (5 bases). V lost 5 bases to trimming and J lost 6 bases, with 9 bases between them. The CDR3 extends over 11 amino acids. From germline, CDR1 is DFQATT and CDR2 SNEGSKA (reference sequence). CDR3 in amino acids: CSALRGDTQYF. DNA for the CDR3: TGCAGTGCTCTCCGAGGGGATACGCAGTATTTT.

This rearrangement joins TRBV21-1 to TRBJ2-3; the table gives TRBD2 as D, unverified against the DNA. TRBV21-1 corresponds to a pseudogene. CDR3 length: 14 amino acids. As DNA, the CDR3 is TGTGCCAGCAGCACGGGACTAGCGGAGTATACGCAGTATTTT. Its protein product is CASSTGLAEYTQYF.

This chain connects TRBV28 to TRBJ2-7; weak D call: TRBD1 (6 bases). CDR3 length: 13 residues. V was trimmed by 6 bases and J by 3 bases, leaving 12 bases between them. CDR1 MDHEN and CDR2 SYDVKM come from the germline V gene. The CDR3 DNA sequence: TGTGCCAGCAGACCAGGGACACACTACGAGCAGTACTTC. It codes for CASRPGTHYEQYF.

The V call is TRBV7-8, the J call TRBJ2-7, with 11 bases identical to TRBD2. The CDR3 totals 17 residues. V was pared by 0 bases and J by 0 bases, with 4 bases of the junction left unmatched. Germline V lookup: CDR1 SGHVS, CDR2 FQNEAQ. CDR3 amino acids: CASSLAVAGGTSYEQYF. The DNA of the CDR3 is TGTGCCAGCAGCTTAGCGGTAGCGGGAGGGACCTCCTACGAGCAGTACTTC.

This clone was seen a single time. The chain recombines TRBV5-1 with TRBJ2-5, with D possibly being TRBD2 (5 bases). The length of the CDR3 is 13 residues. V was trimmed by 0 bases and J by 6 bases, leaving 9 bases between them. The germline CDR1 and CDR2 sequences are SGHRS and YFSETQ. The CDR3 here is CASSLGGSQTQYF. CDR3 nucleotide sequence: TGCGCCAGCAGCTTGGGCGGGTCGCAGACCCAGTACTTC.

The V and J genes are TRBV24-1 and TRBJ1-5, with D possibly matching TRBD1 (5 bases). Germline-derived CDR1 and CDR2 are KGHDR and SFDVKD. The CDR3 extends over 16 amino acids. V dropped 3 bases and J dropped 0 bases, with 11 bases sitting between them. CDR3: CATSDRGGSSNQPQHF. CDR3 DNA sequence: TGTGCCACCAGTGATAGGGGAGGGTCTAGCAATCAGCCCCAGCATTTT.

V gene TRBV30 combines with J gene TRBJ2-7, with D possibly matching TRBD2 (5 bases). With 1 base removed from V and 7 bases from J, the gap between germline ends came to 14 bases. Germline V CDR1 and CDR2: GTSNPN, SVGIG (reference sequence). CDR3 length equals 13 residues. For the CDR3, the DNA is TGTGCCTGGAGTGGGACGGACTCGGTGGAGCAGTACTTC. This sequence encodes CAWSGTDSVEQYF.

The chain couples TRBV28 to TRBJ2-1, with D possibly matching TRBD2 (6 bases). Germline V gives CDR1 MDHEN, CDR2 SYDVKM. There are 16 residues in the CDR3. V dropped 3 bases and J dropped 8 bases, with 20 bases sitting between them. CDR3 bases: TGTGCCAGCAGTTTGCTGGAGGGTCCCCCAATGGATGAGCAGTTCTTC. Protein product: CASSLLEGPPMDEQFF.

The genes are TRBV3-1 (or the pseudogene TRBV3-2) and TRBJ1-2; 8 bases are a match to TRBD1. Losses at the gene ends were 1 base for V and 8 bases for J; bases not matched to a gene: 6. The germline V gene has CDR1 LGHDT and CDR2 YNNKEL (reference sequence). The CDR3 runs 14 residues. For the CDR3, the DNA is TGTGCCAGCAGCCAAGGCAGGGGGCAGGAGGGCTACACCTTC. This translates into CASSQGRGQEGYTF.

The CDR3 is CASSPGQPNTGELFF. For the CDR3, the DNA is TGTGCCAGCTCACCCGGACAGCCGAACACCGGGGAGCTGTTTTTT. This chain uses TRBV18 with TRBJ2-2; weak D call: TRBD1 (6 bases). Deletions cut 3 bases from V and 0 bases from J, with 8 bases between. CDR1 is KGHSH and CDR2 is LQKENI in the germline V gene. CDR3 length equals 15 residues. The variable domain in full, with the rest retrieved from reference TRBV18 and TRBJ2-2, is NAGVMQNPRHLVRRRGQEARLRCSPMKGHSHVYWYRQLPEEGLKFMVYLQKENIIDESGMPKERFSAEFPKEGPSILRIQQVVRGDSAAYFCASSPGQPNTGELFFGEGSRLTVL.

The chain joins TRBV10-3 to TRBJ2-1; TRBD2 agrees at 11 bases. The CDR3 has 16 residues. Trimming cost V 4 bases and J 0 bases; bases outside gene matches: 2. Germline V gene sequence: CDR1 ENHRY, CDR2 SYGVKD. CDR3 nucleotide sequence: TGTGCCATCAGTGGAACTAGCGGGAGCTCCTACAATGAGCAGTTCTTC. Protein product: CAISGTSGSSYNEQFF.

This chain uses TRBV19 with TRBJ2-5; TRBD1 agrees at 7 bases. V lost 2 bases to trimming and J lost 5 bases; unmatched junction nucleotides: 2. CDR1 is LNHDA and CDR2 is SQIVND in the germline V gene (reference sequence). The CDR3 extends over 13 amino acids. CDR3 bases: TGTGCCAGTAGTATAAACAGGGGTGAGACCCAGTACTTC. It codes for CASSINRGETQYF.

The V call is TRBV28, the J call TRBJ2-7; tentatively, D is TRBD1 (6 bases). Trimming left V 6 bases short and J 0 bases short, with 12 bases between. CDR1 is MDHEN and CDR2 is SYDVKM in the germline V gene. The CDR3 contains 14 residues. This CDR3 reads CASSSQGPSYEQYF. The CDR3 region has the DNA TGTGCCAGCAGCTCACAGGGACCCTCCTACGAGCAGTACTTC.

This clone was seen a few times. The rearrangement uses TRBV19 and TRBJ2-2; D is undetermined. Trimming took 1 base from V and 6 from J, leaving 12 bases between them. This CDR3 has 15 residues. The germline V gene encodes CDR1 LNHDA and CDR2 SQIVND (reference sequence). The CDR3 DNA reads TGTGCCAGTAGTATAGCTCGGAGAGACGCCGGGGAGCTGTTTTTT. It is translated as CASSIARRDAGELFF.

The V gene is TRBV14, the J gene TRBJ1-1; 8 bases agree with TRBD1. Germline-derived CDR1 and CDR2 are SGHDN and FVKESK. Trimming removed 4 bases from V and 7 bases from J; junction bases left unmatched: 8. This CDR3 has 14 residues. The CDR3 sequence is CASSLQGATGEAFF. The CDR3 nucleotides are TGTGCCAGCAGCCTTCAGGGGGCTACAGGTGAAGCTTTCTTT.

The sample holds a few counts of this clone. This chain uses TRBV24-1 with TRBJ2-2; D possibly corresponds to TRBD2 (5 bases). CDR1 and CDR2 (germline): KGHDR, SFDVKD. This CDR3 is 14 amino acids long. Trimming removed 9 bases at V and 5 bases at J, with 15 bases between. The chain's CDR3 is CATSRGDRTGELFF. CDR3 sequence (DNA): TGTGCCACCTCCCGGGGAGACCGGACCGGGGAGCTGTTTTTT.

This clone has a single count. V is TRBV10-3 and J is TRBJ2-5, with TRBD1 matching 8 bases. The CDR3 extends over 14 amino acids. V lost 6 bases, J lost 2 bases, and 5 bases stayed unmatched. Germline CDR1 reads ENHRY; CDR2 reads SYGVKD. The CDR3 loop is CAIRKGQGQETQYF. Here the CDR3 DNA reads TGTGCCATCAGAAAAGGACAGGGACAAGAGACCCAGTACTTC.